Listed here are 31 T cell receptor beta chains from one sample, sequenced in a study of shared clonotypes between healthy human individuals. Profiled with immunoSEQ multiplex PCR; TCRdb holds only in-frame clones, not every one. Of approximately 1,500,000 clones in the sample, under 99% were seen once. Sequenced sample: naive CD4+ T cells sorted from blood. Subset here: CD45RA+ positively selected. The receptors were gathered from a man aged 25-45 years in good health.

The chain couples TRBV2 to TRBJ2-1; tentative D call: TRBD2 (7 bases). Germline CDR1 reads SNHLY; CDR2 reads FYNNEI. This CDR3 contains 12 residues. Trimming shortened V by 8 bases and J by 12 bases, and 17 bases separated the two germline ends. The CDR3 DNA reads TGTGCCAGCCTAGAGGGGGGGGCCGGGCAGTTCTTC. Translating it yields CASLEGGAGQFF.

This clone was counted once. This sample includes further DNA sequences coding for the same CDR3. J is TRBJ1-5 and V is TRBV4-1; unclear D gene. From germline, CDR1 is MGHRA and CDR2 YSYEKL. The CDR3 length is 14 residues. V dropped 0 bases and J dropped 4 bases, with 7 bases sitting between them. The CDR3: CASSQDGRNQPQHF. CDR3 DNA sequence: TGCGCCAGCAGCCAAGATGGGAGGAATCAGCCCCAGCATTTT.

J is TRBJ2-7 and V is TRBV11-3; 11 bases are a match to TRBD1. V was pared by 5 bases and J by 2 bases, with 8 bases of the junction left unmatched. Germline CDR1 and CDR2: SGHNT and YENEEA. The CDR3 sequence is 16 residues long. CDR3 amino acids: CASSPSGQGVPYEQYF. CDR3 coding DNA: TGTGCCAGCAGCCCGTCGGGACAGGGGGTTCCCTACGAGCAGTACTTC.

This chain uses TRBV18 with TRBJ1-2; 7 bases are a match to TRBD1. Germline V gene lookup returns CDR1 KGHSH and CDR2 LQKENI. With 4 bases clipped from V and 2 bases from J, the junction kept 1 base outside the gene matches. This CDR3 contains 13 residues. In DNA, the CDR3 is TGTGCCAGCTCACAGGGACAGAACTATGGCTACACCTTC. The encoded protein is CASSQGQNYGYTF.

The rearrangement uses TRBV5-6 and TRBJ2-7, with D perhaps TRBD1 or TRBD2 (6 bases each). With 6 bases removed from V and 4 bases from J, the gap between germline ends came to 17 bases. CDR1 is SGHDT, CDR2 YYEEEE, per germline. This CDR3 contains 14 residues. In nucleotides, the CDR3 is TGTGCCAGCACCCATGAGGGGGGACCATACGAGCAGTACTTC. Its translation: CASTHEGGPYEQYF.

Points on this clone: Other DNA variants within this sample encode the same CDR3. V gene TRBV5-1 combines with J gene TRBJ2-7; D is undetermined. V lost 0 bases, J lost 5 bases, and 6 bases lay in between. The V gene's germline CDR1 is SGHRS and CDR2 YFSETQ. The CDR3 consists of 12 residues. DNA of the CDR3: TGCGCCAGCAGCTTGGCCGGCCACGAGCAGTACTTC. This gives the protein CASSLAGHEQYF. Variable domain in full (rest from reference TRBV5-1 and TRBJ2-7): KAGVTQTPRYLIKTRGQQVTLSCSPISGHRSVSWYQQTPGQGLQFLFEYFSETQRNKGNFPGRFSGRQFSNSRSEMNVSTLELGDSALYLCASSLAGHEQYFGPGTRLTVT.

This chain uses TRBV9 with TRBJ2-1, with 9 bases lining up with TRBD2. CDR3 length: 15 amino acids. Per the germline V gene, CDR1 is SGDLS and CDR2 is YYNGEE. The V gene end was trimmed by 4 bases and the J gene end by 2 bases; junction bases not matched to a gene: 4. The CDR3 DNA is TGTGCCAGCAGCCTAGCGGGATCGCCCTACAATGAGCAGTTCTTC. It specifies CASSLAGSPYNEQFF.

The chain employs TRBV30 and TRBJ2-6; possibly TRBD1 for D (6 bases). The CDR3 totals 19 residues. With 1 base removed from V and 0 bases from J, the gap between germline ends came to 19 bases. Germline V gives CDR1 GTSNPN, CDR2 SVGIG (reference sequence). CDR3 sequence reads: CAWSGGSGVFLSGANVLTF. CDR3 nucleotide sequence: TGTGCCTGGAGTGGGGGATCAGGGGTTTTCCTCTCTGGGGCCAACGTCCTGACTTTC.

The chain has TRBV5-1 and TRBJ1-1, with TRBD1 matching 10 bases. The CDR3 sequence is 16 residues long. The junction had 7 bases not matched to a gene; V was cut back by 0 bases and J by 5 bases. The germline V gene encodes CDR1 SGHRS and CDR2 YFSETQ. The CDR3 region has the DNA TGCGCCAGCAGCTTGGTGACAGGGGGCACTTGGACTGAAGCTTTCTTT. Residues: CASSLVTGGTWTEAFF.

This chain links TRBV7-9 with TRBJ2-5; 9 bases are a match to TRBD1. The CDR3 loop spans 14 amino acids. The germline V gene has CDR1 SEHNR and CDR2 FQNEAQ (reference sequence). J was trimmed by 1 base and V by 3 bases; bases with no gene match: 0. CDR3 coding DNA: TGTGCCAGCAGCTTGGGACAGGGCCAAGAGACCCAGTACTTC. Amino acids: CASSLGQGQETQYF.

V and J are TRBV7-6 and TRBJ2-1; 10 nucleotides agree with TRBD2. Germline V gene data show CDR1 as SGHVS and CDR2 as FNYEAQ. V lost 5 bases, J lost 1 base, and 5 bases stayed unmatched. The CDR3 loop spans 16 amino acids. In DNA, the CDR3 is TGTGCCAGCAGCCAACCTAGCGGGAGTTCCTACAATGAGCAGTTCTTC. It specifies CASSQPSGSSYNEQFF.

The chain joins TRBV29-1 to TRBJ2-7; D not resolved. Trimming removed 6 bases from V and 0 bases from J, with 15 bases in between. The V gene's germline CDR1 is SQVTM and CDR2 ANQGSEA. The CDR3 extends over 14 amino acids. CDR3 sequence: CSVDLEGHSYEQYF. The CDR3 region has the DNA TGCAGCGTCGACCTGGAAGGGCACTCCTACGAGCAGTACTTC.

The chain has TRBV18 and TRBJ1-5; 11 bases line up with TRBD1. The length of the CDR3 is 14 residues. The ends lost 7 bases at V and 4 bases at J; junction bases unmatched: 3. Germline CDR1 reads KGHSH; CDR2 reads LQKENI. CDR3 nucleotide sequence: TGTGCCAGCTGCCGGGACAGGGGGAATCAGCCCCAGCATTTT. This translates into CASCRDRGNQPQHF.

The chain combines TRBV14 with TRBJ2-5; D is perhaps TRBD2 (7 bases). Trimming left V 2 bases short and J 2 bases short, with 12 bases between. The length of the CDR3 is 15 residues. The germline V gene has CDR1 SGHDN and CDR2 FVKESK. CDR3 sequence: CASSQRGRVQETQYF. CDR3 coding DNA: TGTGCCAGCAGCCAAAGGGGGAGGGTACAAGAGACCCAGTACTTC.

As DNA, the CDR3 is TGTGCCTGGAGCGACGGGAATCAGCCCCAGCATTTT. Translated: CAWSDGNQPQHF. This rearrangement joins TRBV30 to TRBJ1-5; D gene ambiguous. This CDR3 has 12 residues. From germline, CDR1 is GTSNPN and CDR2 SVGIG (reference sequence). Trimming took off 3 bases at V and 4 bases at J, with 7 bases between the two ends.

The chain couples TRBV27 to TRBJ2-1; D may be TRBD1 (6 bases). The CDR3 contains 14 residues. Deletions cut 5 bases from V and 5 bases from J, with 13 bases between. Germline V gives CDR1 MNHEY, CDR2 SMNVEV (reference sequence). The CDR3 nucleotides read TGTGCCAGCAGTCTGACAGGTTTAAACAATGAGCAGTTCTTC. Translation gives CASSLTGLNNEQFF.

The J gene is TRBJ2-3, the V gene TRBV27; 7 nucleotides align to TRBD2. V shed 3 bases, J shed 2 bases, and the junction held 8 bases outside the gene matches. The CDR3 covers 16 residues. The germline CDR1 and CDR2 sequences are MNHEY and SMNVEV (reference sequence). Written as DNA, the CDR3 is TGTGCCAGCAGTTTCTGGCGGGGGATGGACACAGATACGCAGTATTTT. Amino acid sequence: CASSFWRGMDTDTQYF.

This chain connects TRBV5-1 to TRBJ2-3; 7 nucleotides match TRBD2. The germline V gene has CDR1 SGHRS and CDR2 YFSETQ. The CDR3 covers 14 residues. The junction had 5 bases not matched to a gene; V was cut back by 3 bases and J by 4 bases. DNA for the CDR3: TGCGCCAGCAGCTCCCAAGCGGGATCAGATACGCAGTATTTT. This encodes CASSSQAGSDTQYF.

This chain uses TRBV14 with TRBJ2-5; maybe TRBD1 (5 bases). Between the trimmed V and J ends, which lost 2 bases and 13 bases, there was a span of 17 bases. This CDR3 is built from 13 residues. Per germline, CDR1 SGHDN and CDR2 FVKESK. CDR3 nucleotides: TGTGCCAGCAGCCAAAAAGTATTGGGGCTCCTGTACTTC. This gives the protein CASSQKVLGLLYF.

The chain has TRBV28 and TRBJ2-1; TRBD1 agrees at 9 bases. Germline CDR1 MDHEN, CDR2 SYDVKM. Trimming cost V 6 bases and J 7 bases; bases outside gene matches: 10. There are 15 residues in the CDR3. CDR3: CASSKAGTGRNEQFF. CDR3 nucleotides: TGTGCCAGCAGCAAAGCCGGGACAGGGAGGAATGAGCAGTTCTTC.

V gene TRBV14 combines with J gene TRBJ2-3; the match to TRBD2 covers 10 bases. CDR1 is SGHDN and CDR2 is FVKESK in the germline V gene. Trimming cost V 2 bases and J 4 bases; bases outside gene matches: 6. The CDR3 spans 16 residues. CDR3 coding DNA: TGTGCCAGCAGCCAATACGGACTAGCGGTGGCAGATACGCAGTATTTT. It yields the protein CASSQYGLAVADTQYF.

The CDR3 reads CASLRAGGGGAKNIQYF. CDR3 sequence (DNA): TGTGCCAGCCTCCGGGCGGGAGGAGGCGGAGCCAAAAACATTCAGTACTTC. The J gene is TRBJ2-4, the V gene TRBV28, with 8 bases aligning to TRBD2. CDR1 is MDHEN, CDR2 SYDVKM, per germline. Unmatched junction bases numbered 12, after V lost 8 bases and J lost 0 bases. The CDR3 runs to 17 residues.

This chain uses TRBV18 with TRBJ1-6; D unclear. Deletions cut 2 bases from V and 7 bases from J, with 12 bases between. CDR3 length: 15 residues. Germline CDR1 and CDR2: KGHSH and LQKENI. CDR3: CASSPGEVGNSPLHF. For the CDR3, the DNA is TGTGCCAGCTCACCAGGGGAAGTAGGAAATTCACCCCTCCACTTT.

The J gene is TRBJ2-7, the V gene TRBV15, with D perhaps matching TRBD2 (5 bases). V shed 0 bases and J shed 5 bases, with 20 bases lying between them. The germline V gene encodes CDR1 LNHNV and CDR2 YYDKDF (reference sequence). This CDR3 is built from 17 residues. The CDR3 reads CATSREVRRALTHEQYF. The DNA for the CDR3 is TGTGCCACCAGCAGAGAGGTTCGGCGGGCCCTAACCCACGAGCAGTACTTC.

The chain joins TRBV5-1 to TRBJ1-4; tentative D call: TRBD1 (6 bases). The CDR3 contains 13 residues. CDR1 and CDR2 from the germline V gene are SGHRS and YFSETQ. Trimming pared 8 bases from V and 10 bases from J, leaving 18 bases between. This CDR3 is CARVTPSRGKLFF. The CDR3 DNA reads as TGCGCCAGGGTGACACCCTCCAGGGGAAAACTGTTTTTT.

The chain couples TRBV28 to TRBJ1-1; D remains unclear. The CDR3 consists of 11 residues. V lost 6 bases and J 5 bases, leaving 7 bases between the germline ends. Germline V gene sequence: CDR1 MDHEN, CDR2 SYDVKM. DNA of the CDR3: TGTGCCAGCAGCACTATAACTGAAGCTTTCTTT. It specifies CASSTITEAFF.

The J gene is TRBJ2-7, the V gene TRBV10-3; 7 nucleotides agree with TRBD2. V gave up 4 bases and J gave up 4 bases; unmatched junction bases: 7. Germline lookup yields CDR1 ENHRY and CDR2 SYGVKD. The CDR3 covers 14 residues. Here the CDR3 reads CAISGGGGRYEQYF. The CDR3 nucleotides are TGTGCCATCAGTGGGGGCGGCGGGAGATACGAGCAGTACTTC.

The CDR3 DNA sequence: TGTGCCAGCTCCCAGAAAGAGACCCAGTACTTC. It yields the protein CASSQKETQYF. The chain combines TRBV18 with TRBJ2-5; no clear D gene. This CDR3 contains 11 residues. Germline CDR1 and CDR2: KGHSH and LQKENI. Trimming pared 6 bases from V and 3 bases from J, leaving 5 bases between.

The rearrangement uses TRBV27 and TRBJ1-2, with a weak D call TRBD1 (6 bases). V shed 0 bases and J shed 4 bases, with 15 bases lying between them. The CDR3 contains 16 residues. Germline V gene lookup returns CDR1 MNHEY and CDR2 SMNVEV (reference sequence). CDR3 DNA sequence: TGTGCCAGCAGTTTATCGAAATCGGGGGCCCTCTATGGCTACACCTTC. Its translation: CASSLSKSGALYGYTF.

The chain links TRBV11-3 to TRBJ2-3, with D hard to call. Trimming took off 9 bases at V and 6 bases at J, with 10 bases between the two ends. Germline loops: CDR1 SGHNT, CDR2 YENEEA. The CDR3 spans 11 residues. CDR3 amino acids: CASGYGDTQYF. In nucleotides, the CDR3 is TGTGCCAGTGGGTACGGGGATACGCAGTATTTT.

The rearrangement joins TRBV4-2 to TRBJ2-1; possibly TRBD2 for D (6 bases). CDR1 is LGHNA, CDR2 YNFKEQ, per germline. Trimming pared 7 bases from V and 7 bases from J, leaving 20 bases between. CDR3 size: 15 residues. This chain's CDR3 is CASTRELASGNEQFF. The CDR3 nucleotides are TGTGCCAGCACAAGGGAACTAGCTTCGGGGAATGAGCAGTTCTTC.